This T cell receptor beta chain was identified in a study of cytomegalovirus exposure and HLA in healthy donors (dated by TCRdb to 2016 to 2017). Describing the broader study: An earlier analysis of some 600 of the donors reported 276 Gb of sequence data and 90 million to 120 million unique TCR beta sequences obtained from 180 million or so T cells. An early release covering about 600 HLA-typed donors comprised about 300 gigabases of sequencing data and roughly 85 million unique TCR sequences. Of the 300 to 500 genotyped donors, more than 75% were placed in the genetic ancestry cluster associated with self-reported Caucasian donors. The study aimed to test whether signatures of past pathogen exposure could be identified by cataloging public T cell receptors. Using immunosequencing, the study profiled T cell repertoires from 666 subjects and related those repertoires to cytomegalovirus serostatus. A separate validation cohort of roughly 110 different subjects was used in addition to the approximately 610-subject first cohort. To predict cytomegalovirus infection status, the study brought together high-throughput TCR immunosequencing, statistical association of individual TCRs with disease status, and machine learning. A later analysis re-examined previously published TCR beta repertoires from just over 650 donors and added high-resolution HLA genotyping to investigate patterns of TCR occurrence. In the later analysis, no new phenotypic data were used to find candidate immune exposures; instead, reliance was placed on TCR beta sequences and their occurrence across donors. In an earlier analysis of a few hundred of the donors, high-throughput TCR beta sequencing was used to judge whether each TCR beta V gene segment behaved as functional or pseudogenic. Alongside the repertoire data, information on donor age, sex, ethnicity and CMV serostatus was compiled. In a later genetic analysis, genome-wide SNP genotypes for about 60% of the 666 donors were used, and that subset was treated as a discovery cohort. Every repertoire in the discovery cohort had been generated on one and the same sequencing platform. HLA typing covered class I and class II loci at four-digit resolution. The number of typed donors differed by locus: roughly 620-640 for A, B, C, DRB1 and DQB1; approximately 540 for DQA1; over 600 for DPA1; and approximately 450 for DPB1. Because of strong linkage in the cohort, roughly five DR-DQ haplotypes were treated as single units for association and clustering. Among over 350 genotyped donors of the cohort, an average of approximately 250,000 unique TCR beta nucleotide sequences were sequenced per donor, roughly 20% of them non-productive. The paper's findings and limits, for the study overall: A group of highly shared sequence variants was considered likely to be a technical artifact of the sequencing pipeline. In a later analysis, most CMV-associated TCR beta chains were found to appear HLA-restricted, with HLA associations seemingly driven largely by CMV exposure. When HLA alleles, especially DR and DQ, strongly co-occurred, TCR associations were difficult to assign to individual alleles. An earlier analysis of 450 to 750 of the donors showed that most TCR beta V segments appeared in productive rearrangements either about 87% or about 30% of the time, which broadly matched IMGT annotations. In a later genetic analysis, a missense DCLRE1C variant was associated with V-gene and J-gene trimming of TCR beta chains, and the association was replicated in an independent cohort. Because HLA typing was unavailable for some donors at each locus, only the typed subset was used in association tests. For the cohort, immune exposure information was limited to CMV serostatus. Sequencing depth was assumed to be roughly uniform across donors in the presence/absence analyses, though that assumption may not hold. In a later analysis, HLA-associated TCR beta chains were found to be more clonally expanded and to have lower generation probabilities than equally common non-associated chains. A further reported finding was that TCR beta sequences accurately predicted the HLA-A and HLA-B alleles for most subjects in the first cohort. The study gave a list of under 200 TCR beta chains associated with cytomegalovirus. According to the authors, the approach could potentially be generalized to other disease states and immunological phenotypes. Specific HLA alleles were associated with 16,951 TCR beta sequences at a false discovery rate of 0.05 in a later analysis. The 87-base-pair reads could not distinguish some IMGT-functional V segments, including TRBV6-2 and TRBV6-3, so those segments were excluded. Compared with the 666-donor mean, donors in an Asian-associated ancestry cluster had fewer N-insertions in productive TCRs, according to a later genetic analysis. Because counts were too low, 15 to 20 rarely observed V segments, including chromosome 9 orphons, were excluded from the earlier analysis of around 590 of the donors. Several of the top co-occurrence clusters appeared to be linked to parvovirus B19, influenza, CMV and Epstein-Barr virus, according to a later analysis. According to a later analysis, TCR association rates differed among HLA loci, with DRB1 alleles showing the most associated TCRs and HLA-C alleles showing the fewest. Only TCR beta chains were sequenced in this cohort, and the absence of alpha or paired-chain data limited detectable features. The classifier was reported to diagnose cytomegalovirus status with high specificity and sensitivity in both the original and validation cohorts. In vitro tests confirmed that a few of the cytomegalovirus-associated TCR beta chains recognize cytomegalovirus antigens. Correlated functional status among segregating V segments might be attributable to linkage disequilibrium, but an unknown experimental factor could not be ruled out. Most TCR sequences were seen in very few donors, while some public TCRs were found in many individuals.

The CDR3 contains 14 residues, cysteine and phenylalanine counted. The sequence is cut down to CDR3 DNA, 42 bases in frame from base 1. The germline V gene provides CDR1 MDHEN and CDR2 SYDVKM. From V the trimming removes 7 bases and from J it removes 7 bases, while the gene matches leave 12 bases of the junction unaccounted for. The cohort was made up of roughly 670 healthy bone marrow donors. At the time of sampling, every cohort member was nominally healthy, though immune exposures that went unrecorded were likely present. The donor was CMV seropositive and was included in the group of 250 to 350 seropositive cohort members. Every donor gave a peripheral blood sample, and the peripheral blood mononuclear cells from that sample were used for TCR beta sequencing. Genomic DNA extraction from the blood cell samples was performed with the Qiagen DNeasy Blood Extraction Kit. Remarks on this clone: Its antigen is not yet known. No much larger clone is present one base from it, and per-base qualities are unavailable.

The method behind the library was the immunoSEQ multiplex PCR assay. A mixture of 60 forward primers for TCR Vbeta segments and 13 reverse primers for TCR Jbeta segments was used in the multiplex PCR. Amplification of the CDR3 region of rearranged TCR beta genes was performed with a multiplex PCR assay on genomic DNA. The amplified TCR beta libraries were sequenced on the Illumina HiSeq System as 87-base-pair reads. Under the source paper's analysis protocol: In a later analysis, roughly 80 million unique TCR beta chains were counted across the approximately 620 repertoires, and about 9.9 million of these chains were shared by at least two donors. A nearest-neighbor algorithm error-corrected the raw reads and collapsed the reads into unique sequences, merging closely related sequences to remove PCR and sequencing errors. CDR3 sequences were aligned to IMGT reference sequences to assign V, D and J gene segments. For a sequence to be retained, a match of at least six nucleotides was required to both a V gene segment and a J gene segment. A rearrangement was called productive if the CDR3 had no stop codons and remained in frame with V and J, and every other rearrangement was called non-productive. Following IMGT convention, CDR3 was defined as the stretch from the second conserved V-encoded cysteine up to the conserved J-encoded phenylalanine. The earlier analysis of some 540 of the donors excluded any sequence lacking an unambiguous match to a single V gene segment. An earlier analysis of fewer than 750 of the donors classified V segments as functional when productive rearrangements were above 56.7% and as segregating when the standard deviation between donors was above 5%. A statistical classification framework was built for diagnosing cytomegalovirus status from the catalog of TCR beta chain sequences. V and J gene assignment, in a later analysis, came from comparing TCR nucleotide sequences with IMGT/GENE-DB human TR gene sequences. The TCRdist pipeline was used in a later analysis to assign CDR3 sequences and most-parsimonious VDJ recombination scenarios. In a later analysis, each TCR beta chain was defined by its CDR3 amino acid sequence together with its V-gene family, and reads without a unique V-gene family were excluded. In a later analysis, around 600 highly shared, low-generation-probability nucleotide sequences were removed to address suspected cross-contamination and a sequencing artifact. In a later analysis, a clonal expansion index was calculated for each public chain from normalized within-repertoire ranks of inferred template counts. In a later analysis, generation probabilities were computed using a VDJ recombination model fitted to out-of-frame rearrangements, and the results were checked against IGoR. A later analysis scored TCR-TCR, TCR-HLA and TCR-CMV co-occurrence with hypergeometric tests, applying a repertoire-size bias correction to TCR pairs. In a later analysis, false discovery rates were estimated by permuting HLA or CMV assignments 20 times. A later analysis grouped co-occurring TCRs with DBSCAN, adding TCRdist sequence similarity when clustering within HLA-allele-positive subsets. For co-occurrence clustering, repertoires with fewer than 30,000 or more than 120,000 public chains were excluded, along with four or five repertoires with anomalous nucleotide sharing. TCRdb re-hosts the immuneACCESS table, in-frame sequences only. Its copies lack some clones; in the studies checked, an unresolved V gene accounts for under half of them, and the cause for the rest is not known. D and trimming come from the DNA, and the V and J calls and clone size come from that table. The sample data list about 180,000 clones, and about three quarters of these were observed just once. Together, the top ten hold roughly 3.7% of the sample.

This clonotype originated in a woman aged 55-70 years in good health and CMV-seropositive. Sequenced material: PBMCs. The rearrangement combines TRBV28 with TRBJ1-2, with 7 bases matching TRBD1. The nucleotides are TGTGCCAGCACCTTGGGACAGCGGATCCCTGGCTACACCTTC. The translation is CASTLGQRIPGYTF.